This is a list of T cell receptor beta chains from one sample in a study of PD-1 blockade in classical Hodgkin lymphoma. The data were produced by immunoSEQ multiplex PCR, yet TCRdb's version contains in-frame clones alone and is incomplete. The profile covers 99,000 or so clones, with around nine tenths appearing a single time and around 20% taken by the ten largest. Material: peripheral blood mononuclear cells (PBMCs), obtained before the fourth cycle of nivolumab. These TCRs come from a human donor with classical Hodgkin lymphoma. Both conserved end residues are part of each CDR3. A D gene is named only where the DNA matches it firmly. For some rows the clone size is stated as once, few or many, or as a class when expanded; others skip it.

v_gene: TRBV5-6; d_gene: .; j_gene: TRBJ2-2; abundance: .; CDR3aa: CASSNALQVPDTGELFF; CDR3nt: TGTGCCAGCAGCAACGCCTTACAGGTCCCGGACACCGGGGAGCTGTTTTTT
v_gene: TRBV5-1; d_gene: .; j_gene: TRBJ2-2; abundance: .; CDR3aa: CASSLVGQGNTGELFF; CDR3nt: TGCGCCAGCAGCTTGGTCGGCCAGGGCAACACCGGGGAGCTGTTTTTT
v_gene: TRBV19; d_gene: .; j_gene: TRBJ2-1; abundance: once; CDR3aa: CATSGDWDEQFF; CDR3nt: TGTGCCACCTCGGGGGATTGGGATGAGCAGTTCTTC
v_gene: TRBV6-4; d_gene: TRBD2; j_gene: TRBJ2-2; abundance: .; CDR3aa: CASRPQGLDYTGELFF; CDR3nt: TGTGCCAGCAGACCCCAGGGACTAGACTACACCGGGGAGCTGTTTTTT
v_gene: TRBV6-1; d_gene: TRBD2; j_gene: TRBJ2-7; abundance: .; CDR3aa: CASSEPGLAGGPYEQYF; CDR3nt: TGTGCCAGCAGTGAACCAGGACTAGCGGGAGGTCCCTACGAGCAGTACTTC
v_gene: TRBV2; d_gene: .; j_gene: TRBJ1-4; abundance: .; CDR3aa: CASRTEGTFNEKLFF; CDR3nt: TGTGCCAGCAGGACGGAGGGAACCTTTAATGAAAAACTGTTTTTT
v_gene: TRBV5-4; d_gene: TRBD2; j_gene: TRBJ2-1; abundance: .; CDR3aa: CASSIGTSGYNEQFF; CDR3nt: TGTGCCAGCAGTATTGGGACTAGCGGCTACAATGAGCAGTTCTTC
v_gene: TRBV5-1; d_gene: TRBD1; j_gene: TRBJ1-4; abundance: .; CDR3aa: CASSSGTGSNEKLFF; CDR3nt: TGCGCCAGCAGCTCCGGGACAGGGTCTAATGAAAAACTGTTTTTT
v_gene: TRBV19; d_gene: .; j_gene: TRBJ2-2; abundance: .; CDR3aa: CASRTSDFAGELFF; CDR3nt: TGTGCCAGTAGAACCTCGGACTTCGCCGGGGAGCTGTTTTTT
v_gene: TRBV7-2; d_gene: .; j_gene: TRBJ1-2; abundance: .; CDR3aa: CASSLAGQGIDYGYTF; CDR3nt: TGTGCCAGCAGCTTAGCGGGGCAGGGTATAGACTATGGCTACACCTTC
v_gene: TRBV6-1; d_gene: .; j_gene: TRBJ2-5; abundance: .; CDR3aa: CASSERELETQYF; CDR3nt: TGTGCCAGCAGCGAACGGGAACTGGAGACCCAGTACTTC
v_gene: TRBV4-1; d_gene: TRBD1; j_gene: TRBJ1-1; abundance: few; CDR3aa: CASSRPGQGYTEAFF; CDR3nt: TGCGCCAGCAGCCGACCGGGACAGGGATACACTGAAGCTTTCTTT
v_gene: TRBV6-5; d_gene: .; j_gene: TRBJ2-7; abundance: .; CDR3aa: CASSYYPVYEQYF; CDR3nt: TGTGCCAGCAGTTACTACCCGGTATACGAGCAGTACTTC
v_gene: TRBV27; d_gene: .; j_gene: TRBJ2-7; abundance: .; CDR3aa: CASRHYDSNEQYF; CDR3nt: TGTGCCAGCAGGCACTATGACAGTAACGAGCAGTACTTC
v_gene: TRBV29-1; d_gene: .; j_gene: TRBJ1-2; abundance: .; CDR3aa: CSVISPGATNYGYTF; CDR3nt: TGCAGCGTTATCTCCCCCGGGGCAACTAACTATGGCTACACCTTC
v_gene: TRBV27; d_gene: TRBD1; j_gene: TRBJ1-1; abundance: few; CDR3aa: CASSREGQGDTEAFF; CDR3nt: TGTGCCAGCAGCCGAGAGGGACAGGGAGACACTGAAGCTTTCTTT
v_gene: TRBV6-1; d_gene: TRBD1; j_gene: TRBJ1-1; abundance: .; CDR3aa: CASSSDSQGDTEAFF; CDR3nt: TGTGCCAGCAGTTCGGACAGCCAGGGGGACACTGAAGCTTTCTTT
v_gene: TRBV28; d_gene: .; j_gene: TRBJ2-2; abundance: .; CDR3aa: CASSLYRGGGAGELFF; CDR3nt: TGTGCCAGCAGTTTATATAGGGGAGGGGGCGCCGGGGAGCTGTTTTTT
v_gene: TRBV28; d_gene: .; j_gene: TRBJ1-3; abundance: few; CDR3aa: CASSGRGSGNTIYF; CDR3nt: TGTGCCAGCAGTGGGAGAGGCTCTGGAAACACCATATATTTT
v_gene: TRBV28; d_gene: TRBD1; j_gene: TRBJ2-7; abundance: .; CDR3aa: CASSSRRAGGSEQYF; CDR3nt: TGTGCCAGCAGTTCCCGGAGGGCAGGGGGCAGCGAGCAGTACTTC
v_gene: TRBV19; d_gene: .; j_gene: TRBJ1-5; abundance: .; CDR3aa: CASSILNAGASVQPQHF; CDR3nt: TGTGCCAGTAGTATTCTGAACGCAGGGGCATCCGTTCAGCCCCAGCATTTT
v_gene: TRBV9; d_gene: .; j_gene: TRBJ2-1; abundance: once; CDR3aa: CASSGPPVYNEQFF; CDR3nt: TGTGCCAGCAGCGGACCCCCGGTCTACAATGAGCAGTTCTTC
v_gene: TRBV18; d_gene: TRBD1; j_gene: TRBJ1-1; abundance: .; CDR3aa: CASCYTGTAPNTEAFF; CDR3nt: TGTGCCAGCTGTTATACCGGGACAGCGCCGAACACTGAAGCTTTCTTT
v_gene: TRBV29-1; d_gene: TRBD2; j_gene: TRBJ2-5; abundance: .; CDR3aa: CSDKLAGQETQYF; CDR3nt: TGCAGCGACAAACTAGCGGGGCAAGAGACCCAGTACTTC
v_gene: TRBV27; d_gene: TRBD1; j_gene: TRBJ2-6; abundance: .; CDR3aa: CASSPRGTGGAPGANVLTF; CDR3nt: TGTGCCAGCAGTCCCCGAGGGACAGGGGGCGCCCCTGGGGCCAACGTCCTGACTTTC
v_gene: TRBV10-3; d_gene: .; j_gene: TRBJ2-7; abundance: .; CDR3aa: CAISDFGQTYEQYF; CDR3nt: TGTGCCATCAGTGATTTCGGACAGACCTACGAGCAGTACTTC
v_gene: TRBV4-1; d_gene: .; j_gene: TRBJ1-2; abundance: .; CDR3aa: CASRQDLTENFNYGYTF; CDR3nt: TGCGCCAGCAGGCAAGACTTGACAGAAAACTTTAACTATGGCTACACCTTC
v_gene: TRBV27; d_gene: TRBD2; j_gene: TRBJ2-1; abundance: .; CDR3aa: CASSLRTSGSRVSQFF; CDR3nt: TGTGCCAGCAGTTTACGGACTAGCGGGAGTCGTGTTAGTCAGTTCTTC
v_gene: TRBV30; d_gene: .; j_gene: TRBJ2-1; abundance: .; CDR3aa: CAWSVQGTYNEQFF; CDR3nt: TGTGCCTGGAGTGTACAGGGGACTTACAATGAGCAGTTCTTC
v_gene: TRBV14; d_gene: .; j_gene: TRBJ1-4; abundance: once; CDR3aa: CASSQGRVGGGEKLFF; CDR3nt: TGTGCCAGCAGCCAAGGGCGGGTAGGAGGAGGTGAAAAACTGTTTTTT
v_gene: TRBV10-3; d_gene: .; j_gene: TRBJ2-2; abundance: .; CDR3aa: CAISSTTGNTGELFF; CDR3nt: TGTGCCATCAGTTCCACGACAGGGAACACCGGGGAGCTGTTTTTT
v_gene: TRBV6-5; d_gene: TRBD1; j_gene: TRBJ1-1; abundance: few; CDR3aa: CASSSPTGGSTEAFF; CDR3nt: TGTGCCAGCAGTTCCCCGACAGGGGGGAGCACTGAAGCTTTCTTT
v_gene: TRBV6-1; d_gene: .; j_gene: TRBJ1-1; abundance: .; CDR3aa: CASRLGHQNTEAFF; CDR3nt: TGTGCCAGCAGGCTGGGACACCAGAACACTGAAGCTTTCTTT
v_gene: TRBV9; d_gene: .; j_gene: TRBJ1-2; abundance: .; CDR3aa: CASSPLSDNYGYTF; CDR3nt: TGTGCCAGCAGCCCCCTATCGGACAACTATGGCTACACCTTC
v_gene: TRBV5-4; d_gene: .; j_gene: TRBJ2-7; abundance: .; CDR3aa: CASRPGSSYEQYF; CDR3nt: TGTGCCAGCAGGCCGGGAAGCTCCTACGAGCAGTACTTC
v_gene: TRBV7-6; d_gene: .; j_gene: TRBJ2-7; abundance: many; CDR3aa: CASSWGTGTYEQYF; CDR3nt: TGTGCCAGCAGCTGGGGTACAGGGACCTACGAGCAGTACTTC
v_gene: TRBV9; d_gene: .; j_gene: TRBJ2-3; abundance: .; CDR3aa: CASSVDGRGSTDTQYF; CDR3nt: TGTGCCAGCAGCGTAGACGGCAGGGGATCCACAGATACGCAGTATTTT
v_gene: TRBV2; d_gene: .; j_gene: TRBJ1-2; abundance: .; CDR3aa: CASKPSGVVHGYTF; CDR3nt: TGTGCCAGCAAGCCTTCGGGGGTAGTCCATGGCTACACCTTC
v_gene: TRBV19; d_gene: .; j_gene: TRBJ2-3; abundance: .; CDR3aa: CATKPGHITDTQYF; CDR3nt: TGTGCCACTAAACCGGGACATATCACAGATACGCAGTATTTT
v_gene: TRBV9; d_gene: .; j_gene: TRBJ1-1; abundance: .; CDR3aa: CASSLEGGWSTEAFF; CDR3nt: TGTGCCAGCAGCCTAGAGGGCGGATGGAGCACTGAAGCTTTCTTT
v_gene: TRBV7-6; d_gene: .; j_gene: TRBJ1-1; abundance: few; CDR3aa: CASSSPGPRTTEAFF; CDR3nt: TGTGCCAGCAGCTCCCCCGGTCCGAGGACCACTGAAGCTTTCTTT
v_gene: TRBV6-1; d_gene: .; j_gene: TRBJ1-2; abundance: .; CDR3aa: CASFRFKDYGYTF; CDR3nt: TGTGCCAGCTTCCGTTTTAAGGACTATGGCTACACCTTC
v_gene: TRBV4-3; d_gene: TRBD1; j_gene: TRBJ2-7; abundance: once; CDR3aa: CASSQGQGAYEQYF; CDR3nt: TGCGCCAGCAGCCAAGGACAGGGGGCCTACGAGCAGTACTTC
v_gene: TRBV2; d_gene: .; j_gene: TRBJ1-5; abundance: .; CDR3aa: CASKAANSNQPQHF; CDR3nt: TGTGCCAGCAAGGCAGCTAATAGCAATCAGCCCCAGCATTTT
v_gene: TRBV2; d_gene: .; j_gene: TRBJ2-2; abundance: .; CDR3aa: CASGSGGYTGELFF; CDR3nt: TGTGCCAGCGGGTCGGGGGGCTACACCGGGGAGCTGTTTTTT
v_gene: TRBV7-9; d_gene: TRBD1; j_gene: TRBJ1-5; abundance: .; CDR3aa: CASSPQGSTNQPQHF; CDR3nt: TGTGCCAGCAGCCCACAGGGGTCCACCAATCAGCCCCAGCATTTT
v_gene: TRBV6-5; d_gene: .; j_gene: TRBJ1-5; abundance: once; CDR3aa: CASSYDGVAQPQHF; CDR3nt: TGTGCCAGCAGTTACGACGGGGTAGCTCAGCCCCAGCATTTT
v_gene: TRBV30; d_gene: .; j_gene: TRBJ1-1; abundance: .; CDR3aa: CAWSKVGMNTEAFF; CDR3nt: TGTGCCTGGAGTAAAGTCGGAATGAACACTGAAGCTTTCTTT
v_gene: TRBV7-9; d_gene: .; j_gene: TRBJ1-5; abundance: .; CDR3aa: CASSFGGDLEPQHF; CDR3nt: TGTGCCAGCAGCTTTGGGGGGGACCTCGAGCCCCAGCATTTT
v_gene: TRBV6-5; d_gene: .; j_gene: TRBJ2-3; abundance: .; CDR3aa: CASRKSRGNTDTQYF; CDR3nt: TGTGCCAGCAGGAAGTCTAGGGGGAACACAGATACGCAGTATTTT
v_gene: TRBV2; d_gene: .; j_gene: TRBJ1-4; abundance: .; CDR3aa: CASSVGTRLANEKLFF; CDR3nt: TGTGCCAGCAGTGTCGGGACACGGCTTGCTAATGAAAAACTGTTTTTT
v_gene: TRBV11-2; d_gene: .; j_gene: TRBJ1-1; abundance: .; CDR3aa: CASSLDMNTEAFF; CDR3nt: TGTGCCAGCAGCTTGGACATGAACACTGAAGCTTTCTTT
v_gene: TRBV11-2; d_gene: .; j_gene: TRBJ1-1; abundance: .; CDR3aa: CASSPQPGRFTEAFF; CDR3nt: TGTGCCAGCAGCCCGCAGCCGGGACGTTTTACTGAAGCTTTCTTT
v_gene: TRBV27; d_gene: .; j_gene: TRBJ1-2; abundance: few; CDR3aa: CASSFLQGGGYTF; CDR3nt: TGTGCCAGCAGTTTCTTACAGGGTGGCGGCTACACCTTC
v_gene: TRBV4-1; d_gene: TRBD2; j_gene: TRBJ2-1; abundance: once; CDR3aa: CASTLTSGIGTEQFF; CDR3nt: TGCGCCAGCACCCTCACTAGCGGGATCGGTACTGAGCAGTTCTTC
v_gene: TRBV10-2; d_gene: .; j_gene: TRBJ1-5; abundance: once; CDR3aa: CASSEGFSNQPQHF; CDR3nt: TGCGCCAGCAGTGAAGGGTTCAGCAATCAGCCCCAGCATTTT